These 14 T cell receptor beta chains were all obtained from the same sample, sequenced in a study of blood T cell repertoires in COVID-19. TCRdb's copy holds only in-frame clones and misses some; the assay was immunoSEQ multiplex PCR. Among approximately 190,000 clones, about 88% were seen once, and the ten largest hold approximately 15%. Material: peripheral blood. The receptors were sampled from a man under 40 with active or convalescent COVID-19.

The J gene is TRBJ1-4, the V gene TRBV21-1. TRBV21-1 is designated a pseudogene. The length of the CDR3 is 20 residues. The CDR3 reads CASSKGKKLEGGRQNEKLFF. CDR3 DNA sequence: TGTGCCAGCAGCAAAGGGAAAAAACTCGAGGGTGGCAGACAAAATGAAAAACTGTTTTTT.

This clone was detected once. In DNA form, the CDR3 reads TGTGCCAGCAGCCGGACGGTTAGCGGGACCTACGAGCAGTACTTC. As protein: CASSRTVSGTYEQYF. The chain employs TRBV5-5 and TRBJ2-7, with 8 bases that match TRBD2. Trimming removed 4 bases from V and 2 bases from J; junction bases left unmatched: 8. The length of the CDR3 is 15 residues. Germline CDR1 is SGHKS and CDR2 is YYEKEE (reference sequence).

This clone showed up just once. The genes are TRBV27 and TRBJ1-5; 7 bases agree with TRBD1. The V segment lost 5 bases and the J segment 7 bases; nucleotides outside the gene matches: 5. The length of the CDR3 is 13 residues. Germline loops: CDR1 MNHEY, CDR2 SMNVEV (reference sequence). The CDR3 nucleotides read TGTGCCAGCAGTCTAACAGGGGACCAGCCCCAGCATTTT. Amino acid sequence: CASSLTGDQPQHF.

The rearrangement uses TRBV19 and TRBJ1-6, with TRBD1 as a possible D gene (5 bases). Germline values: CDR1 LNHDA, CDR2 SQIVND (reference sequence). V lost 6 bases to trimming and J lost 6 bases, with 12 bases between them. This CDR3 is 14 amino acids long. The CDR3, as DNA: TGTGCCAGTAGAGAGACAGAGGCTAATTCACCCCTCCACTTT. Residues: CASRETEANSPLHF.

The rearrangement joins TRBV3-1 (or the pseudogene TRBV3-2) to TRBJ1-6; the match to TRBD1 covers 7 bases. J was trimmed by 4 bases and V by 3 bases; bases with no gene match: 6. The V gene's germline CDR1 is LGHDT and CDR2 YNNKEL (reference sequence). CDR3 length: 16 residues. The CDR3 DNA reads as TGTGCCAGCAGCCAGAGCCGGGACAGATATAATTCACCCCTCCACTTT. Translating gives CASSQSRDRYNSPLHF.

The rearrangement joins TRBV5-1 to TRBJ1-6, with D maybe TRBD1 (6 bases). V lost 2 bases and J 7 bases, leaving 10 bases between the germline ends. Germline lookup yields CDR1 SGHRS and CDR2 YFSETQ. The CDR3 totals 14 residues. CDR3 residues: CASSLGGGNSPLHF. The CDR3 nucleotides are TGCGCCAGCAGCTTAGGGGGAGGGAATTCACCCCTCCACTTT.

V usage is TRBV6-6 and J usage is TRBJ2-2, with D possibly matching TRBD2 (5 bases). V lost 5 bases and J 7 bases, leaving 20 bases between the germline ends. The CDR3 spans 16 residues. CDR1 and CDR2 from the germline V gene are MNHNY and SVGAGI (reference sequence). Here the CDR3 reads CASSARLDLEGGELFF. The CDR3 DNA reads as TGTGCCAGCAGTGCACGCCTAGATCTCGAGGGCGGGGAGCTGTTTTTT.

The chain uses TRBV9 and TRBJ1-3, with 9 bases aligning to TRBD1. Germline-derived CDR1 and CDR2 are SGDLS and YYNGEE. This CDR3 contains 17 residues. Germline trimming cut 0 bases from V and 2 bases from J; bases unmatched to any gene: 6. This chain's CDR3 is CASSVAWTGATGNTIYF. CDR3 in DNA: TGTGCCAGCAGCGTAGCTTGGACAGGGGCCACTGGAAACACCATATATTTT.

The V call is TRBV7-9, the J call TRBJ1-3; tentative D call: TRBD1 (6 bases). The V and J ends lost 8 bases and 0 bases respectively, with 23 bases between them. Germline CDR1 is SEHNR and CDR2 is FQNEAQ (reference sequence). CDR3 length equals 18 residues. In DNA, the CDR3 is TGTGCCAGCGGGTCACCCATCGGACAGATCTACTCTGGAAACACCATATATTTT. Its protein product is CASGSPIGQIYSGNTIYF. Looking up the rest from reference TRBV7-9 and TRBJ1-3 gives the full variable domain: DTGVSQNPRHKITKRGQNVTFRCDPISEHNRLYWYRQTLGQGPEFLTYFQNEAQLEKSRLLSDRFSAERPKGSFSTLEIQRTEQGDSAMYLCASGSPIGQIYSGNTIYFGEGSWLTVV.

This clone was seen a handful of times. The V gene is TRBV2, the J gene TRBJ2-5; 9 nucleotides align to TRBD1. V was clipped by 3 bases and J by 4 bases; unmatched bases: 6. The germline CDR1 and CDR2 sequences are SNHLY and FYNNEI. This CDR3 spans 15 amino acids. The CDR3 spells CASSEDRGIGETQYF. CDR3 bases: TGTGCCAGCAGTGAGGACAGGGGAATCGGAGAGACCCAGTACTTC.

The chain is built from TRBV27 and TRBJ2-1; 13 bases match TRBD2. The V segment lost 7 bases and the J segment 8 bases; nucleotides outside the gene matches: 8. Per germline, CDR1 MNHEY and CDR2 SMNVEV (reference sequence). The CDR3 is 15 residues long. For the CDR3, the DNA is TGTGCCAGCACCCCTACTAGCGGGGGGGACTATGAGCAGTTCTTC. Its protein is CASTPTSGGDYEQFF.

The rearrangement uses TRBV10-3 and TRBJ2-5; no reliable D call. Germline assignment: CDR1 ENHRY and CDR2 SYGVKD. The CDR3 consists of 13 residues. V was shortened by 2 bases and J by 5 bases, with 9 bases between the two germline ends. The CDR3 DNA follows: TGTGCCATCAGTGAGGTAGAGGTGGAGACCCAGTACTTC. It is translated as CAISEVEVETQYF.

The chain recombines TRBV2 with TRBJ1-5; 7 bases align to TRBD1. Trimming cost V 7 bases and J 4 bases; bases outside gene matches: 4. This CDR3 region has 13 residues. Germline V lookup: CDR1 SNHLY, CDR2 FYNNEI. The CDR3 here is CASKGDSNQPQHF. The CDR3 DNA reads TGTGCCAGCAAAGGGGACAGTAATCAGCCCCAGCATTTT.

The rearrangement joins TRBV19 to TRBJ1-1, with D tentatively TRBD1 (5 bases). The length of the CDR3 is 11 residues. The V gene's germline CDR1 is LNHDA and CDR2 SQIVND (reference sequence). V was cut by 7 bases and J by 7 bases, with 10 bases left in between. CDR3 loop: CASKTGSEAFF. In DNA, the CDR3 is TGTGCCAGTAAAACAGGCAGTGAAGCTTTCTTT.